This T cell receptor (beta chain) derives from a study of T cell repertoires in cytomegalovirus infection. Across the study: In public TCR beta signatures, there were indications of both CMV infection and matching HLA type. Study results and caveats: Based on cumulative public TCR beta family frequency, carriers of CMV plus the relevant HLA were identified. Across the ex vivo response, the dominant clonotypes were HLA-C-restricted CMV-specific TCR beta clonotypes.

Turning to this clonotype: The antigen is unknown.

TCRdb re-called the reads through MiXCR, storing one row per CDR3 protein. Counted here are around 490,000 distinct CDR3 sequences, 26% occurring once; the ten biggest clones make up 13%. Trimming stripped 5 bases from V and 6 bases from J, with 13 bases between. The CDR3 totals 14 residues. The J gene is TRBJ1-4, the V gene TRBV12-3 or TRBV12-4, with unresolved D. Specimen: PBMCs. The sequence was obtained from a human donor in good health (CMV status not recorded). Some clones in this sample may be carry-over from other donors' samples. The CDR3 here is CASSPRSSHEKLFF. CDR3 sequence (DNA): TGTGCCAGCAGTCCACGGTCTTCTCATGAAAAACTGTTTTTT.